The clone carrying this T cell receptor (beta chain) was seen only a few times. Its antigen is currently unknown. This record belongs to a study of blood T cells in healthy people across ages. Notes on the study in general: A strong correlation between TCR beta diversity and naive T cell percentage was seen.

Each sample gave at least 6.5 million isolated PBMCs. Germline V gene lookup returns CDR1 MNHEY and CDR2 SVGAGI. V lost 0 bases, J lost 0 bases, and 4 bases stayed unmatched. The CDR3 consists of 17 residues. Through a sample-barcoded 5' primer and a J-beta primer mix, a second PCR was run for roughly 6 to 12 cycles. TCRdb reanalysed the 5' RACE reads using MiXCR and keeps one entry per CDR3 protein. The table shows some 670,000 distinct CDR3 sequences, with approximately 52% occurring only once. This TCR came from an elderly woman in good health. The chain carries TRBV6-5 and TRBJ2-2, with 7 bases that match TRBD1. Sample: blood. The CDR3 bases are TGTGCCAGCAGTTACTCCTTCGGGACAGCGAACACCGGGGAGCTGTTTTTT. Translation: CASSYSFGTANTGELFF.